These 12 T cell receptor beta chains were all obtained from the same sample, sequenced in a study of identical twins. Using its own MiXCR run on the 5' RACE reads, TCRdb lists one record per CDR3 protein. This sample yields approximately 600,000 distinct CDR3 sequences, of which roughly 9.9% are seen a single time; roughly 3% belongs to the top ten. The same sample was also used in a study of yellow fever vaccine responses in identical twins.

Sequencing was performed on PBMCs. The source of these receptors is a woman between 18 and 29 years old in good health.

The V gene is TRBV25-1, the J gene TRBJ2-5; D is unclear. The germline gives CDR1 MGHDK, CDR2 SYGVNS. Trimming removed 1 base at V and 5 bases at J, with 14 bases between. The CDR3 consists of 15 residues. This chain's CDR3 is CASSEFLLEGETQYF. Here the CDR3 DNA reads TGTGCCAGCAGTGAATTCCTACTGGAAGGGGAGACCCAGTACTTC. Drawing the rest from reference TRBV25-1 and TRBJ2-5, the complete variable domain is EADIYQTPRYLVIGTGKKITLECSQTMGHDKMYWYQQDPGMELHLIHYSYGVNSTEKGDLSSESTVSRIRTEHFPLTLESARPSHTSQYLCASSEFLLEGETQYFGPGTRLLVL.

This clonotype was counted many times. The rearrangement joins TRBV7-3 to TRBJ1-2; D perhaps matches TRBD1 (6 bases). This CDR3 has 16 amino acids. V lost 5 bases to trimming and J lost 4 bases, with 20 bases between them. CDR1 is SGHTA and CDR2 is FQGTGA in the germline V gene. CDR3 sequence (DNA): TGTGCCAGCAGCCACTTTTGGGGGCTAGGGAGCTATGGCTACACCTTC. Translating gives CASSHFWGLGSYGYTF.

CDR3 residues: CASGPGTANTEAFF. In DNA form, the CDR3 reads TGTGCTAGTGGTCCGGGGACAGCGAACACTGAAGCTTTCTTT. The chain joins TRBV12-5 to TRBJ1-1; 7 positions agree with TRBD1. Germline CDR1 and CDR2: LGHNT and FRNRAP. This CDR3 is built from 14 residues. V lost 5 bases, J lost 1 base, and 4 bases stayed unmatched.

This clonotype was seen only a few times. The V call is TRBV7-9, the J call TRBJ2-1, with 7 bases identical to TRBD2. Germline trimming cut 1 base from V and 11 bases from J; bases unmatched to any gene: 8. The CDR3 extends over 14 amino acids. Germline loops: CDR1 SEHNR, CDR2 FQNEAQ (reference sequence). CDR3 nucleotides: TGTGCCAGCAGCTTAGAGGTCGGGCGGGAGCAGCAGTTCTTC. The encoded protein is CASSLEVGREQQFF.

This clonotype has a count of ten or more. The V gene is TRBV5-1, the J gene TRBJ2-1, with D possibly matching TRBD2 (7 bases). CDR3 length: 13 residues. Germline V gene sequence: CDR1 SGHRS, CDR2 YFSETQ. Trimming cost V 7 bases and J 8 bases, with 16 bases left between them. The CDR3 nucleotides read TGCGCCAGCGCTGGGATGGGGGGGCATGAGCAGTTCTTC. Translating it yields CASAGMGGHEQFF. Full variable domain (remainder filled in from reference TRBV5-1 and TRBJ2-1): KAGVTQTPRYLIKTRGQQVTLSCSPISGHRSVSWYQQTPGQGLQFLFEYFSETQRNKGNFPGRFSGRQFSNSRSEMNVSTLELGDSALYLCASAGMGGHEQFFGPGTRLTVL.

The chain is built from TRBV15 and TRBJ1-1; D is undetermined. There are 15 residues in the CDR3. Germline V gives CDR1 LNHNV, CDR2 YYDKDF (reference sequence). Trimming took 8 bases from V and 7 from J, leaving 23 bases between them. This chain's CDR3 is CATGPRTVTGSEAFF. CDR3 bases: TGTGCCACCGGTCCCAGGACGGTTACCGGCAGTGAAGCTTTCTTT. Full variable domain (rest looked up from reference TRBV15 and TRBJ1-1): DAMVIQNPRYQVTQFGKPVTLSCSQTLNHNVMYWYQQKSSQAPKLLFHYYDKDFNNEADTPDNFQSRRPNTSFCFLDIRSPGLGDTAMYLCATGPRTVTGSEAFFGQGTRLTVV.

The chain employs TRBV7-3 and TRBJ1-1; no reliable D call. CDR1 and CDR2 (germline): SGHTA, FQGTGA. CDR3 length equals 13 residues. V was cut by 3 bases and J by 3 bases, with 8 bases left in between. The CDR3 is CASSLTAYTEAFF. CDR3 nucleotides: TGTGCCAGCAGCTTGACGGCTTACACTGAAGCTTTCTTT.

This clonotype was counted only a few times. The rearrangement links TRBV9 to TRBJ2-1; TRBD2 matches 10 bases. The trim removed 4 bases at V and 10 bases at J, leaving 11 bases unmatched. The germline V gene has CDR1 SGDLS and CDR2 YYNGEE. The CDR3 contains 15 residues. The CDR3 is CASSPLGSGRSEQFF. CDR3 bases: TGTGCCAGCAGCCCCCTCGGTAGCGGGAGGTCCGAGCAGTTCTTC.

This clonotype has a count of ten or more. The J gene is TRBJ2-3, the V gene TRBV28, with D maybe TRBD1 (6 bases). Looked up from germline, CDR1 is MDHEN and CDR2 is SYDVKM. The germline V and J ends were trimmed by 6 bases and 5 bases, with 15 bases remaining between them. The CDR3 totals 14 residues. This CDR3 is CASSSYGGIDTQYF. As DNA, the CDR3 is TGTGCCAGCAGCAGTTATGGGGGCATAGATACGCAGTATTTT. Full variable domain (missing parts from reference TRBV28 and TRBJ2-3): DVKVTQSSRYLVKRTGEKVFLECVQDMDHENMFWYRQDPGLGLRLIYFSYDVKMKEKGDIPEGYSVSREKKERFSLILESASTNQTSMYLCASSSYGGIDTQYFGPGTRLTVL.

This clonotype has a count of ten or more. The genes are TRBV29-1 and TRBJ2-1, with 12 bases lining up with TRBD2. This CDR3 contains 17 residues. V was clipped by 5 bases and J by 1 base; unmatched bases: 9. Germline values: CDR1 SQVTM, CDR2 ANQGSEA. CDR3 sequence (DNA): TGCAGCGTTACCAATCCTCTAGCGGGAGGGTCCTACAATGAGCAGTTCTTC. Its translation: CSVTNPLAGGSYNEQFF.

This clonotype was picked up a small number of times. The chain uses TRBV6-6 and TRBJ2-1; no firm D call. This CDR3 has 13 residues. Germline CDR1 is MNHNY and CDR2 is SVGAGI (reference sequence). Trimming removed 4 bases at V and 3 bases at J, with 7 bases between. The CDR3 nucleotides are TGTGCCAGCAGTTCGTCCTACTACAATGAGCAGTTCTTC. Protein: CASSSSYYNEQFF.

This chain links TRBV6-2 or TRBV6-3 with TRBJ2-7, with TRBD2 matching 9 bases. The V gene end was trimmed by 6 bases and the J gene end by 7 bases; junction bases not matched to a gene: 13. CDR3 length: 15 amino acids. Germline CDR1 and CDR2: MNHEY and SVGEGT. DNA of the CDR3: TGTGCCAGCAGCCCCCCCTTAGCGGGAGCGCAAGAGCAGTACTTC. This translates into CASSPPLAGAQEQYF.